Here is one T cell receptor beta chain with its context. As yet, its antigen is unknown. The data stem from a study of OX40 agonist ivuxolimab in advanced cancers. Study background: At 0.01 to 10 mg/kg, ivuxolimab was administered intravenously to patients every 2 weeks. The study, taken as a whole, reports: Expanded clones tended on average to be more numerous among CD8+ T cells than CD4+. Circulating CD4+ and CD8+ T cells showed clonal expansion by week 6 at 0.1 to 3.0 mg/kg.

Losses at the gene ends were 3 bases for V and 6 bases for J; bases not matched to a gene: 6. Per the germline V gene, CDR1 is SGDLS and CDR2 is YYNGEE. CDR3 length: 14 amino acids. Autoimmune disease history or systemic immunosuppression was exclusionary. TCRdb's copy holds only in-frame clones and misses some; the assay was immunoSEQ multiplex PCR. This sample has some 45,000 clones, with around 90% found just once. The starting material was CD4+ or CD8+ T cells sorted from blood, obtained in a trial of the OX40 agonist ivuxolimab. This receptor was identified in an adult with an advanced solid tumor such as melanoma, head and neck, liver or kidney cancer. The chain combines TRBV9 with TRBJ2-4; 7 bases map to TRBD1. In DNA form, the CDR3 reads TGTGCCAGCAGCGAGACAGGGAGTGTAAACATTCAGTACTTC. Its protein product is CASSETGSVNIQYF.